The sequence of this TCR beta chain was determined in a study of radiotherapy plus CTLA-4 blockade in lung cancer. In its sample, this clone was seen a few times. Germline values: CDR1 MNHEY, CDR2 SVGAGI. With 0 bases removed from V and 8 bases from J, the gap between germline ends came to 13 bases. The length of the CDR3 is 15 residues. Assay used: immunoSEQ multiplex PCR; TCRdb lists only in-frame clones, some missing. Found here are 40,000 to 45,000 clones, under 80% of them singletons; the top ten hold 8.5% to 10%. The sequences come from peripheral blood, collected from a patient treated with radiotherapy plus ipilimumab. This clonotype originated in a human donor with non-small cell lung cancer who had stable disease on radiotherapy plus ipilimumab. This chain connects TRBV6-5 to TRBJ1-4; D is ambiguous. Here the CDR3 reads CASSYSGFPREKLFF. Here the CDR3 DNA reads TGTGCCAGCAGTTACTCAGGATTCCCCAGGGAAAAACTGTTTTTT.